This T cell receptor (beta chain) was found in a study of CD8 T cells in ankylosing spondylitis. This clonotype came up many times. TCRdb reprocessed the 5' RACE reads with MiXCR, giving one entry per CDR3 protein. The sample shows 150,000 to 200,000 distinct CDR3 sequences, around 13% of them seen only once. This sequence originates from a female donor with ankylosing spondylitis or in good health (not recorded which). Specimen: blood, either unsorted or a sorted T cell fraction (not recorded which).

CDR3 DNA sequence: TGTGCCAGCAGTTTAGCGCTAGGGGAGGGGAACACTGAAGCTTTCTTT. Protein product: CASSLALGEGNTEAFF. The V gene is TRBV12-3 or TRBV12-4, the J gene TRBJ1-1, with D maybe TRBD1 (5 bases). V lost 0 bases and J lost 1, with 12 bases in between. The CDR3 has 16 amino acids.